The entry below describes one T cell receptor (beta chain). What it binds is unknown. The CD45RO-CCR7+CD27+CD95- phenotype denoted naive CD8+ T cells. The germline V gene encodes CDR1 MDHEN and CDR2 SYDVKM. This CDR3 has 14 residues. This sample is part of a study of CXCR3-negative and CXCR3-positive naive CD8 T cells. Study in general: Across all libraries, TRB reads numbered about 135 million, with about 1.5 +/- 0.3 million in each library.

Study-wide findings and caveats: TCR interaction strength was inferred from TRB CDR3 physicochemistry, as CD5 matched across naive subsets.

TRB cDNA libraries were made by UMI-labeled 5' RACE. TCRdb reprocessed the 5' RACE reads, keeping one entry per CDR3 protein, no DNA. Listed are about 46,000 distinct CDR3 sequences; approximately 2.3% falls within the top ten. This clonotype originated in a human donor in good health. Some clones in this sample may be carry-over from other donors' samples. The material sequenced was naive CXCR3- CD8+ T cells from blood. Regarding subset: CD45RO-CCR7+CD27+CD95- naive CD8+ T cells lacking CXCR3 (TNR3-). The V gene is TRBV28, the J gene TRBJ2-1; with no DNA, the TCRdb D assignment of TRBD2 cannot be verified. CDR3 sequence reads: CASSFGGSGNEQFF. The entire variable domain, with the rest obtained from reference TRBV28 and TRBJ2-1, is as follows: DVKVTQSSRYLVKRTGEKVFLECVQDMDHENMFWYRQDPGLGLRLIYFSYDVKMKEKGDIPEGYSVSREKKERFSLILESASTNQTSMYLCASSFGGSGNEQFFGPGTRLTVL.